This T cell receptor (beta chain) was obtained from a study of identical twins. Notes on the study in general: Invariant MAIT and iNKT cells may have partly biased zero-insertion analyses. Twins' surplus sharing was weaker for beta out-of-frame sequences.

A universal primer site was incorporated via template switching, and the cDNA contained unique molecular identifiers. TCRdb recomputed calls from the 5' RACE reads with MiXCR, one row per CDR3 protein. The table shows 570,000 or so distinct CDR3 sequences, with roughly 9.5% occurring only once. CDR3 size: 14 residues. V was trimmed by 5 bases and J by 3 bases, leaving 14 bases between them. CDR1 and CDR2 from the germline V gene are MGHRA and YSYEKL. This clonotype was picked up a small number of times. As yet, its antigen is unknown. This sample was shared with a second study, whose subject was yellow fever vaccine responses in identical twins.

The sequenced material came from PBMCs. This clonotype was obtained from a woman between 18 and 29 years old in good health. V and J are TRBV4-1 and TRBJ2-7; D is perhaps TRBD1 (6 bases). CDR3 amino acids: CASSETSGVYEQYF. For the CDR3, the DNA is TGCGCCAGCAGCGAAACCTCAGGGGTCTACGAGCAGTACTTC.